This T cell receptor (beta chain) is from a study of cytomegalovirus exposure and HLA in healthy donors. Study information: Unique TCRs from HLA-typed donors, 70 million to 100 million of them, were held in an early data release.

Donors had nominal health at sampling but likely had unrecorded immune exposures. 60 Vbeta and 13 Jbeta primers were used in PCR. Using immunoSEQ multiplex PCR, the repertoire was profiled, and TCRdb retains in-frame clones only, with some absent. The data contain 50,000 to 75,000 clones, 83% of them singletons. To note about this clone: Antigen unknown.

The study's findings and limits: HLA-A and HLA-B allele assignments for most subjects were reportedly predicted accurately using TCR beta sequences. There were several of the most significant clusters that appeared linked to common viral pathogens in a later analysis.

Germline loops: CDR1 MNHNS, CDR2 SASEGT. The CDR3 loop spans 13 amino acids. V was clipped by 6 bases and J by 7 bases; unmatched bases: 5. The chain is built from TRBV6-1 and TRBJ1-5, with 8 bases identical to TRBD1. This clonotype was sampled from a human donor in good health. The sample consisted of PBMCs. Here the CDR3 reads CASSADRGQPQHF. The DNA for the CDR3 is TGTGCCAGCAGCGCAGACAGGGGACAGCCCCAGCATTTT.